Following are 14 T cell receptor beta chains from one sample sequenced in a study of T cell changes during pregnancy in multiple sclerosis. Profiling relied on immunoSEQ multiplex PCR, and the TCRdb table lists in-frame clones only, not all of them. Counted here are some 36,000 clones, more than 75% occurring once; the ten biggest clones make up around 0.7%. The input for sequencing was CD4+ T cells from peripheral blood mononuclear cells, taken in the second trimester of pregnancy. The receptor source for this set is a female donor in good health, enrolled as a control in a pregnancy study.

This chain joins TRBV9 and TRBJ2-6; D ambiguous. Trimming shortened V by 5 bases and J by 0 bases, and 9 bases separated the two germline ends. Germline-derived CDR1 and CDR2 are SGDLS and YYNGEE. This CDR3 is 15 amino acids long. This CDR3 reads CASSPTFSGANVLTF. CDR3 bases: TGTGCCAGCAGTCCAACTTTCTCTGGGGCCAACGTCCTGACTTTC.

The CDR3: CASSPGTTPGNGYTF. The CDR3 DNA sequence: TGTGCCAGCTCACCCGGAACAACTCCAGGGAATGGCTACACCTTC. J is TRBJ1-2 and V is TRBV18; a possible D gene is TRBD1 (5 bases). In germline, CDR1 is KGHSH, CDR2 LQKENI. V lost 3 bases and J lost 6, with 17 bases in between. The CDR3 runs to 15 residues.

The V call is TRBV4-3, the J call TRBJ2-1; 11 nucleotides line up with TRBD2. Germline CDR1 reads LGHNA; CDR2 reads YSLEER. V dropped 6 bases and J dropped 5; count of bases not matched to a gene: 12. The CDR3 length is 17 residues. The CDR3 loop reads CASRPNLAGGTDNEQFF. The DNA of the CDR3 is TGCGCCAGCAGGCCAAACTTAGCGGGGGGGACAGACAATGAGCAGTTCTTC.

This CDR3 reads CASSQDRDYGYTF. CDR3 DNA sequence: TGTGCCAGCAGCCAGGACAGGGACTATGGCTACACCTTC. The chain has TRBV7-2 and TRBJ1-2; 8 bases line up with TRBD1. The CDR3 has 13 amino acids. The ends lost 5 bases at V and 3 bases at J; junction bases unmatched: 2. The germline V gene encodes CDR1 SGHTA and CDR2 FQGNSA. The whole variable domain, remainder taken from reference TRBV7-2 and TRBJ1-2, is GAGVSQSPSNKVTEKGKDVELRCDPISGHTALYWYRQSLGQGLEFLIYFQGNSAPDKSGLPSDRFSAERTGGSVSTLTIQRTQQEDSAVYLCASSQDRDYGYTFGSGTRLTVV.

The V and J genes are TRBV4-1 and TRBJ2-1; 7 positions match TRBD2. Losses at the gene ends were 4 bases for V and 8 bases for J; bases not matched to a gene: 5. The CDR3 is made up of 13 amino acids. Per germline, CDR1 MGHRA and CDR2 YSYEKL. The CDR3 DNA follows: TGCGCCAGCAGCCGGGGACTATTCGATGAGCAGTTCTTC. It yields the protein CASSRGLFDEQFF.

The chain uses TRBV28 and TRBJ2-2; 8 bases are a match to TRBD1. J was trimmed by 4 bases and V by 3 bases; bases with no gene match: 7. The CDR3 consists of 16 residues. The germline V gene encodes CDR1 MDHEN and CDR2 SYDVKM. In nucleotides, the CDR3 is TGTGCCAGCAGTTTCGGACAGGGACGAGGCACCGGGGAGCTGTTTTTT. Its protein is CASSFGQGRGTGELFF.

This clone was counted a few times. This chain joins TRBV7-9 and TRBJ1-6, with D possibly TRBD1 on 5 matching bases. The length of the CDR3 is 14 residues. V lost 5 bases to trimming and J lost 4 bases, with 9 bases between them. The germline V gene has CDR1 SEHNR and CDR2 FQNEAQ (reference sequence). The CDR3 region is CASSPDRYNSPLHF. CDR3 nucleotide sequence: TGTGCCAGCAGCCCCGACAGATATAATTCACCCCTCCACTTT. The entire variable domain, with the rest obtained from reference TRBV7-9 and TRBJ1-6, is as follows: DTGVSQNPRHKITKRGQNVTFRCDPISEHNRLYWYRQTLGQGPEFLTYFQNEAQLEKSRLLSDRFSAERPKGSFSTLEIQRTEQGDSAMYLCASSPDRYNSPLHFGNGTRLTVT.

The rearrangement links TRBV1 to TRBJ2-3; the table names TRBD1, a call not compared with the DNA. TRBV1 is shown as a pseudogene. This CDR3 is built from 14 residues. The chain's CDR3 is CTSSRQGGVDTQYF. The CDR3 bases are TGCACCAGCAGCCGGCAGGGGGGTGTAGATACGCAGTATTTT.

The chain combines TRBV19 with TRBJ2-7, with TRBD2 matching 7 bases. Germline assignment: CDR1 LNHDA and CDR2 SQIVND (reference sequence). Trimming took 8 bases from V and 2 from J; bases not matched to a gene: 12. The CDR3 has 15 amino acids. The CDR3 nucleotides are TGTGCCAGTGAAGCGGGGAATGGCCGAACCTACGAGCAGTACTTC. Its translation: CASEAGNGRTYEQYF.

The V call is TRBV10-1, the J call TRBJ2-1; TRBD2 matches at 15 bases. In germline, CDR1 is WNHNN, CDR2 SYGVQD (reference sequence). The CDR3 is 16 amino acids. The V segment lost 4 bases and the J segment 6 bases; nucleotides outside the gene matches: 4. CDR3 bases: TGCGCCAGCAGTGTAGGACTAGCGGGGGGGCGCAATGAGCAGTTCTTC. Amino acid sequence: CASSVGLAGGRNEQFF.

The V gene is TRBV30, the J gene TRBJ2-1, with 10 bases matching TRBD2. Germline assignment: CDR1 GTSNPN and CDR2 SVGIG (reference sequence). The CDR3 is 13 residues long. V lost 1 base to trimming and J lost 10 bases; unmatched junction nucleotides: 4. The CDR3 loop is CAWSGLAGGEQFF. The DNA for the CDR3 is TGTGCCTGGAGTGGGTTAGCGGGGGGCGAGCAGTTCTTC.

The rearrangement joins TRBV30 to TRBJ1-6; D ambiguous. V dropped 3 bases and J dropped 8 bases, with 5 bases sitting between them. This CDR3 has 11 residues. CDR1 and CDR2 from the germline V gene are GTSNPN and SVGIG (reference sequence). The CDR3 here is CAWRSYSPLHF. The CDR3 DNA reads TGTGCCTGGAGGTCTTATTCACCCCTCCACTTT.

The rearrangement links TRBV15 to TRBJ1-2; weak D call: TRBD1 (5 bases). In germline, CDR1 is LNHNV, CDR2 YYDKDF (reference sequence). The CDR3 is 14 residues long. The germline V and J ends were trimmed by 0 bases and 4 bases, with 9 bases remaining between them. CDR3: CATSRDRASYGYTF. The CDR3 nucleotides read TGTGCCACCAGCAGAGACAGGGCCAGCTATGGCTACACCTTC.

This chain joins TRBV6-5 and TRBJ1-1; no clear D gene. The V end was cut by 6 bases, the J end by 1 base, with 15 bases between. Germline loops: CDR1 MNHEY, CDR2 SVGAGI. The CDR3 contains 15 residues. For the CDR3, the DNA is TGTGCCAGCAGCCCGGGAGGCAGCCAGAACACTGAAGCTTTCTTT. This codes for CASSPGGSQNTEAFF.